This passage covers 25 T cell receptor beta chains from one sample sequenced in a study of cytomegalovirus exposure and HLA in healthy donors. With 60 Vbeta and 13 Jbeta primers, the PCR was carried out. TCRdb's copy holds only in-frame clones and misses some; the assay was immunoSEQ multiplex PCR. Of 55,000 to 80,000 clones listed, about 85% were seen once; the top ten hold roughly a tenth. Sample: PBMCs. These receptors were collected from a female donor in good health and CMV-seronegative.

The V and J genes are TRBV7-9 and TRBJ2-7, with D perhaps matching TRBD1 (5 bases). Germline loops: CDR1 SEHNR, CDR2 FQNEAQ (reference sequence). Trimming cost V 4 bases and J 0 bases, with 13 bases left between them. This CDR3 comprises 15 residues. CDR3 region: CASSSTRQISYEQYF. CDR3 sequence (DNA): TGTGCCAGCAGCTCGACGAGACAGATCTCCTACGAGCAGTACTTC. The full variable domain, in which reference TRBV7-9 and TRBJ2-7 provide the parts outside the CDR3, is DTGVSQNPRHKITKRGQNVTFRCDPISEHNRLYWYRQTLGQGPEFLTYFQNEAQLEKSRLLSDRFSAERPKGSFSTLEIQRTEQGDSAMYLCASSSTRQISYEQYFGPGTRLTVT.

The J gene is TRBJ1-2, the V gene TRBV6-1; D remains ambiguous. Germline lookup yields CDR1 MNHNS and CDR2 SASEGT. The CDR3 length is 14 residues. Trimming removed 4 bases at V and 4 bases at J, with 13 bases between. CDR3 bases: TGTGCCAGCAGTGCCCGGGAGAACCGCTATGGCTACACCTTC. Protein sequence: CASSARENRYGYTF.

This chain links TRBV13 with TRBJ2-3; D perhaps matches TRBD2 (6 bases). Germline CDR1 reads PRHDT; CDR2 reads FYEKMQ (reference sequence). Trimming took off 2 bases at V and 2 bases at J, with 11 bases between the two ends. CDR3 length: 15 residues. This CDR3 is CASSLRGNPTDTQYF. The CDR3 nucleotides read TGTGCCAGCAGCTTACGGGGGAACCCCACAGATACGCAGTATTTT. Full variable domain (missing parts from reference TRBV13 and TRBJ2-3): AAGVIQSPRHLIKEKRETATLKCYPIPRHDTVYWYQQGPGQDPQFLISFYEKMQSDKGSIPDRFSAQQFSDYHSELNMSSLELGDSALYFCASSLRGNPTDTQYFGPGTRLTVL.

This clone ranks as medium-sized. The CDR3 loop reads CASSEPGGNTIYF. DNA of the CDR3: TGTGCCAGCAGTGAGCCAGGGGGAAACACCATATATTTT. V gene TRBV25-1 combines with J gene TRBJ1-3, with D possibly being TRBD1 (5 bases). The CDR3 is made up of 13 amino acids. The V and J ends lost 3 bases and 4 bases respectively, with 7 bases between them. CDR1 and CDR2 from the germline V gene are MGHDK and SYGVNS.

Written as DNA, the CDR3 is TGTGCCAGCTCCCCGGGTCAGGAAAAACTGTTTTTT. Encoded protein: CASSPGQEKLFF. This chain uses TRBV18 with TRBJ1-4; D not resolved. Trimming shortened V by 6 bases and J by 8 bases, and 10 bases separated the two germline ends. This CDR3 contains 12 residues. CDR1 and CDR2 (germline): KGHSH, LQKENI.

CDR3 sequence reads: CASSLKPGDQPQHF. Written as DNA, the CDR3 is TGTGCCAGCAGCTTAAAGCCAGGGGATCAGCCCCAGCATTTT. V is TRBV7-2 and J is TRBJ1-5; D is perhaps TRBD1 (6 bases). Germline-derived CDR1 and CDR2 are SGHTA and FQGNSA. V shed 2 bases and J shed 5 bases, with 10 bases lying between them. This CDR3 has 14 residues.

The gene calls are TRBV27 and TRBJ2-7; possible D gene TRBD1, 5 bases. Trimming took 5 bases from V and 1 from J, leaving 15 bases between them. There are 15 residues in the CDR3. Germline V gene sequence: CDR1 MNHEY, CDR2 SMNVEV (reference sequence). CDR3 bases: TGTGCCAGCAGTGGTACAGGCTTGTCTTCCTACGAGCAGTACTTC. The encoded protein is CASSGTGLSSYEQYF.

The chain joins TRBV28 to TRBJ2-3; 7 nucleotides line up with TRBD2. V shed 6 bases, J shed 6 bases, and the junction held 12 bases outside the gene matches. The CDR3 length is 15 residues. Germline CDR1 MDHEN, CDR2 SYDVKM. CDR3 loop: CASSPLTAGSDTQYF. CDR3 nucleotides: TGTGCCAGCAGCCCCCTAACAGCGGGATCTGATACGCAGTATTTT.

The chain has TRBV7-3 and TRBJ2-3, with a weak D call TRBD2 (6 bases). Looked up from germline, CDR1 is SGHTA and CDR2 is FQGTGA. Trimming removed 1 base from V and 4 bases from J, with 15 bases in between. This CDR3 is 16 amino acids long. CDR3 nucleotide sequence: TGTGCCAGCAGCTTAAGTACGGGAGTTGGCTCAGATACGCAGTATTTT. Residues: CASSLSTGVGSDTQYF.

This clone was seen a few times. This rearrangement joins TRBV7-9 to TRBJ2-5; tentatively, D is TRBD1 (5 bases). The J call may be wrong; the DNA end is better matched by TRBJ2-7. CDR1 SEHNR and CDR2 FQNEAQ come from the germline V gene (reference sequence). The CDR3 consists of 12 residues. CDR3 protein: CASSATGDEQYF. CDR3 DNA sequence: TGTGCCAGCAGCGCTACAGGAGACGAGCAGTACTTC.

The chain combines TRBV6-4 with TRBJ2-3; 8 nucleotides line up with TRBD1. CDR3 size: 14 residues. Germline values: CDR1 MRHNA, CDR2 SNTAGT. V gave up 8 bases and J gave up 0 bases; unmatched junction bases: 4. The CDR3 DNA sequence: TGTGCCAGCTCCGACAGGGGTAGCACAGATACGCAGTATTTT. Its protein product is CASSDRGSTDTQYF.

This clone was seen a few times. The gene calls are TRBV30 and TRBJ2-5; 7 bases agree with TRBD2. The V segment lost 2 bases and the J segment 5 bases; nucleotides outside the gene matches: 5. The CDR3 contains 13 residues. Germline V CDR1 and CDR2: GTSNPN, SVGIG (reference sequence). The CDR3 is CAWSMREGETQYF. In DNA form, the CDR3 reads TGTGCCTGGAGTATGAGGGAGGGGGAGACCCAGTACTTC.

The CDR3 DNA sequence: TGTGCCAGTAGTTTCGTCCAGGGACAGGGAACCTCCTACGAGCAGTACTTC. Amino acid sequence: CASSFVQGQGTSYEQYF. The chain couples TRBV19 to TRBJ2-7; 9 bases map to TRBD1. CDR3 size: 17 residues. Unmatched junction bases numbered 11, after V lost 5 bases and J lost 0 bases. Per the germline V gene, CDR1 is LNHDA and CDR2 is SQIVND (reference sequence).

Details on this clone: Likely a read error: the CDR3 ends without its conserved phenylalanine or tryptophan. V is TRBV28 and J is TRBJ2-3, with TRBD2 identical over 7 bases. V trimming: 5 bases; J trimming: 6 bases; junction bases outside the gene matches: 11. Germline-derived CDR1 and CDR2 are MDHEN and SYDVKM. The CDR3 loop spans 15 amino acids. The CDR3 is CASSIKAAGLDTQYV. The DNA for the CDR3 is TGTGCCAGCAGTATTAAGGCAGCGGGGTTGGATACGCAGTATGTT.

A note on this clone: At one end, the junction sequence differs from germline, possibly due to a read error. CDR3 bases: TGTGCCAGCTGTGACAGGGGCCACGAGGGAAACACCGGGGAGCTGTTTTTT. Its protein is CASCDRGHEGNTGELFF. This chain uses TRBV25-1 with TRBJ2-2; 8 bases fit TRBD1. Germline V gene sequence: CDR1 MGHDK, CDR2 SYGVNS. There are 17 residues in the CDR3.

This rearrangement joins TRBV4-2 to TRBJ2-1, with D perhaps matching TRBD2 (5 bases). CDR1 and CDR2 from the germline V gene are LGHNA and YNFKEQ. With 1 base removed from V and 6 bases from J, the gap between germline ends came to 10 bases. CDR3 length: 14 residues. Written as DNA, the CDR3 is TGTGCCAGCAGCCAAGTTGGGAGCGGCAATGAGCAGTTCTTC. Its translation: CASSQVGSGNEQFF.

The chain is built from TRBV5-4 and TRBJ2-1; 8 nucleotides match TRBD2. Germline-derived CDR1 and CDR2 are SGHNT and YYREEE (reference sequence). V shed 4 bases, J shed 3 bases, and the junction held 6 bases outside the gene matches. This CDR3 contains 15 residues. The CDR3 region is CASSPSGGLYNEQFF. CDR3 nucleotide sequence: TGTGCCAGCAGCCCCAGCGGGGGCCTCTACAATGAGCAGTTCTTC.

The chain has TRBV27 and TRBJ1-5; no clear D. Germline V lookup: CDR1 MNHEY, CDR2 SMNVEV (reference sequence). The V and J ends lost 0 bases and 7 bases respectively, with 13 bases between them. The CDR3 covers 15 residues. This chain's CDR3 is CASSLSATPQQPQHF. The CDR3, as DNA: TGTGCCAGCAGTTTATCCGCCACCCCACAACAGCCCCAGCATTTT.

For the CDR3, the DNA is TGTGCCAGCAGCGTAGCAAAAAGCCTCTCTGGGGCCAACGTCCTGACTTTC. Encoded protein: CASSVAKSLSGANVLTF. The chain employs TRBV9 and TRBJ2-6; D ambiguous. This CDR3 contains 17 residues. The germline V gene encodes CDR1 SGDLS and CDR2 YYNGEE. Between the trimmed V and J ends, which lost 0 bases and 0 bases, there was a span of 10 bases. Combining the CDR3 with reference TRBV9 and TRBJ2-6 gives the whole variable domain DSGVTQTPKHLITATGQRVTLRCSPRSGDLSVYWYQQSLDQGLQFLIQYYNGEERAKGNILERFSAQQFPDLHSELNLSSLELGDSALYFCASSVAKSLSGANVLTFGAGSRLTVL.

V usage is TRBV11-2 and J usage is TRBJ2-5; TRBD1 matches at 9 bases. The CDR3 length is 14 residues. With V trimmed by 4 bases and J by 5 bases, 5 bases remained unmatched. Germline loops: CDR1 SGHAT, CDR2 FQNNGV. Written as DNA, the CDR3 is TGTGCCAGCAGCTCGGGACAGGGCGTGGAGACCCAGTACTTC. It translates to CASSSGQGVETQYF.

The chain couples TRBV6-6 to TRBJ2-3; a possible D gene is TRBD2 (5 bases). V lost 1 base, J lost 5 bases, and 7 bases lay in between. CDR1 and CDR2 from the germline V gene are MNHNY and SVGAGI (reference sequence). The CDR3 sequence is 13 residues long. CDR3 region: CASSYFGGDTQYF. DNA for the CDR3: TGTGCCAGCAGTTACTTCGGAGGAGATACGCAGTATTTT.

This rearrangement joins TRBV6-1 to TRBJ2-2; TRBD1 agrees at 7 bases. The CDR3 covers 15 residues. In germline, CDR1 is MNHNS, CDR2 SASEGT. Trimming cost V 6 bases and J 4 bases; bases outside gene matches: 8. CDR3 bases: TGTGCCAGCAGAGAGACAGGGCGATTCACCGGGGAGCTGTTTTTT. It specifies CASRETGRFTGELFF.

The J gene is TRBJ1-1, the V gene TRBV6-1; D unclear. Trimming took off 8 bases at V and 1 base at J, with 17 bases between the two ends. Germline CDR1 MNHNS, CDR2 SASEGT. The CDR3 is 15 amino acids. Here the CDR3 reads CASGSHRGRNTEAFF. The CDR3 DNA sequence: TGTGCCAGCGGCTCACATAGAGGGAGGAACACTGAAGCTTTCTTT.

This clone was seen a single time. This chain joins TRBV2 and TRBJ2-3, with 9 bases matching TRBD2. The V gene end was trimmed by 4 bases and the J gene end by 0 bases; junction bases not matched to a gene: 5. CDR3 length equals 16 residues. Looked up from germline, CDR1 is SNHLY and CDR2 is FYNNEI. As DNA, the CDR3 is TGTGCCAGCAGTGTTCCCCTAGCGGGAAGCACAGATACGCAGTATTTT. It yields the protein CASSVPLAGSTDTQYF.

V usage is TRBV19 and J usage is TRBJ1-3; 9 positions match TRBD1. This CDR3 comprises 16 residues. Germline CDR1 is LNHDA and CDR2 is SQIVND (reference sequence). V shed 7 bases, J shed 2 bases, and the junction held 9 bases outside the gene matches. The CDR3 loop is CASIPDRGSAGNTIYF. As DNA, the CDR3 is TGTGCCAGTATCCCGGACAGGGGCTCTGCTGGAAACACCATATATTTT.